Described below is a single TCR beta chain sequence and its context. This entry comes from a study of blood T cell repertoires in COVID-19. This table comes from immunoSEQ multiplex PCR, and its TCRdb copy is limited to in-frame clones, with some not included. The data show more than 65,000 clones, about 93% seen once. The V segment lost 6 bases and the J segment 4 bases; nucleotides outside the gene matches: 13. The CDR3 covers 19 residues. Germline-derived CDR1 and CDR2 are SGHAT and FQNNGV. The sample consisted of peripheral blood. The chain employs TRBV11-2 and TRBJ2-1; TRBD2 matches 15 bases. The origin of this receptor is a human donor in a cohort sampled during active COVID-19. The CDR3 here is CASSPGTSGGSSWYNEQFF. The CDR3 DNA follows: TGTGCCAGCAGTCCAGGGACTAGCGGGGGGTCCTCGTGGTACAATGAGCAGTTCTTC. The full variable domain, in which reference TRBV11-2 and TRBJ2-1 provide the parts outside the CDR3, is EAGVAQSPRYKIIEKRQSVAFWCNPISGHATLYWYQQILGQGPKLLIQFQNNGVVDDSQLPKDRFSAERLKGVDSTLKIQPAKLEDSAVYLCASSPGTSGGSSWYNEQFFGPGTRLTVL.